Presented here are 2 T cell receptor beta chains from one specimen sequenced in a study of naive and memory T cell subsets. Four PCR rounds used nested alpha and beta constant region primers plus the SP2 primer. TCRdb analysed the UMI-ligation and nested PCR reads with MiXCR anew, one entry per CDR3 protein. The table has approximately 37,000 distinct CDR3 sequences, 8% to 13% seen once. Described treatment: skin biopsy from PPD injection site in Mantoux-positive individual. The library had UMIs added by 3' ligation of an oligonucleotide to TCR cDNA. Sample: skin, taken from a tuberculin skin test site. The receptors shown here come from an adult in good health.

This chain connects TRBV29-1 to TRBJ1-2; maybe TRBD1 (6 bases). This CDR3 comprises 12 residues. V was cut by 4 bases and J by 8 bases, with 14 bases left in between. The germline CDR1 and CDR2 sequences are SQVTM and ANQGSEA. For the CDR3, the DNA is TGCAGCGTTGTGCAGGGGTTCGAGGGCTACACCTTC. It encodes CSVVQGFEGYTF. Combining the CDR3 with reference TRBV29-1 and TRBJ1-2 gives the whole variable domain SAVISQKPSRDICQRGTSLTIQCQVDSQVTMMFWYRQQPGQSLTLIATANQGSEATYESGFVIDKFPISRPNLTFSTLTVSNMSPEDSSIYLCSVVQGFEGYTFGSGTRLTVV.

This clonotype was observed a few times. The chain has TRBV12-3 or TRBV12-4 and TRBJ1-3, with D unresolved. Trimming left V 8 bases short and J 0 bases short, with 11 bases between. The CDR3 runs to 14 residues. In nucleotides, the CDR3 is TGTGCCAGCCGAAAGTGGACCTCTGGAAACACCATATATTTT. Translation gives CASRKWTSGNTIYF.